The subject of this entry is one T cell receptor beta chain. Its antigen is not identified. This sample was included in a study of T cell responses to AZD1222 COVID-19 vaccine. Study-wide findings and caveats: Dominant at 160-218 and 743-854, vaccine-associated CD4 TCRs also spanned spike.

Sequenced by immunoSEQ multiplex PCR; TCRdb stores in-frame clones only, minus some. This sample has fewer than 70,000 clones; roughly 89% occur once, and the top ten carry under 6.5%. This material consisted of peripheral blood, taken on day 0 of AZD1222 vaccination. The TCR comes from an adult in good health.

This chain's CDR3 is CASSKTSGTYNEQFF. The CDR3 bases are TGTGCCAGCAGCAAGACTAGCGGGACCTACAATGAGCAGTTCTTC. V and J are TRBV5-4 and TRBJ2-1; the match to TRBD2 covers 11 bases. Germline lookup yields CDR1 SGHNT and CDR2 YYREEE (reference sequence). J lost 2 bases, V lost 4 bases, and 2 bases had no gene match. The CDR3 spans 15 residues.